This TCR beta chain was observed in a study of Graves' ophthalmopathy and Graves' hyperthyroidism. Germline assignment: CDR1 LNHDA and CDR2 SQIVND (reference sequence). The CDR3 sequence is 16 residues long. Germline trimming cut 5 bases from V and 5 bases from J; bases unmatched to any gene: 9. RNA transcripts provided the template for amplifying TCR beta CDR3 regions. HTBI primers primed a first-round RT-PCR, and a second-round multiplex PCR followed. TCRdb passed the multiplex PCR reads through MiXCR, listing each CDR3 protein once. The profile shows over a million distinct CDR3 sequences, about 36% of them singletons.

Source material: peripheral blood or thyroid tissue (not recorded which). This clonotype was obtained from an adult man with Graves' hyperthyroidism. This rearrangement joins TRBV19 to TRBJ2-5, with 12 bases lining up with TRBD1. The CDR3: CASSLGTGGSSETQYF. In DNA, the CDR3 is TGTGCCAGTAGTCTGGGGACAGGGGGCTCATCGGAGACCCAGTACTTC.